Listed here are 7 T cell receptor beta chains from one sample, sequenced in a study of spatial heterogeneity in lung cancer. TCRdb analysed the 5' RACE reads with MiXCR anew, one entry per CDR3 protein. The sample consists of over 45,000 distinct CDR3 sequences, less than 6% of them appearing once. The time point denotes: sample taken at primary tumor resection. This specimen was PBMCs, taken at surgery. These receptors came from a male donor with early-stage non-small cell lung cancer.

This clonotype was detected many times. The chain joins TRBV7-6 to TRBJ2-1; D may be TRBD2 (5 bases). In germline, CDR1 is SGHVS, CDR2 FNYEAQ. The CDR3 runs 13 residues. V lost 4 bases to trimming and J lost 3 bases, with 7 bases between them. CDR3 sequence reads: CASSYDYYNEQFF. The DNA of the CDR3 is TGTGCCAGCAGCTACGACTACTACAATGAGCAGTTCTTC.

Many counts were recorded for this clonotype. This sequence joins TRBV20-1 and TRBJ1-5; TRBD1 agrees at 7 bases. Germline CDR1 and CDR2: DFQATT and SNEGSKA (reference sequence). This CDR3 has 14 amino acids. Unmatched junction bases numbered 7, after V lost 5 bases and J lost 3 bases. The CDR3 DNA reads TGCAGTGCTTCTCAGGGGGATAACAATCAGCCCCAGCATTTT. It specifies CSASQGDNNQPQHF.

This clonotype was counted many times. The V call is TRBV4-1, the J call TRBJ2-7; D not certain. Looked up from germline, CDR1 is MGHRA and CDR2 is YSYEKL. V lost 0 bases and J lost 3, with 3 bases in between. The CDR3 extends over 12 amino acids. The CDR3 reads CASSQDGYEQYF. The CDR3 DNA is TGCGCCAGCAGCCAAGATGGCTACGAGCAGTACTTC.

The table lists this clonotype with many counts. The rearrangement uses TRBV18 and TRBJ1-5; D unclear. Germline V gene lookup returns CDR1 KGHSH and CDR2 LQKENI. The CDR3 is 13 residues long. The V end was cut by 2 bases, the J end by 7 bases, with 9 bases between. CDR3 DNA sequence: TGTGCCAGCTCACCAGGGAAACAGCAGCCCCAGCATTTT. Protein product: CASSPGKQQPQHF.

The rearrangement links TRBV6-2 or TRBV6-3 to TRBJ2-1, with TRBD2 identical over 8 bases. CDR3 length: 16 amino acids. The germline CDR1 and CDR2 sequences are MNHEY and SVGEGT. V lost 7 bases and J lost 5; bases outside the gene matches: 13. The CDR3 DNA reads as TGTGCCAGCACCGGCTGGATAGCGGGGTCTAACAATGAGCAGTTCTTC. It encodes CASTGWIAGSNNEQFF.

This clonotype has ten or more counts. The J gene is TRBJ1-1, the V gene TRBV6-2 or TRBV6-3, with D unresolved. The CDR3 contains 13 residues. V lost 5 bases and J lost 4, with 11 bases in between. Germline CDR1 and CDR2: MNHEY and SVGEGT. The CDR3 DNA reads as TGTGCCAGCAGTCCCCCTGAGGGCACTGAAGCTTTCTTT. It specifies CASSPPEGTEAFF.

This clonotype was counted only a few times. Here the CDR3 DNA reads TGCAGCGTGGCCGGGACTAGCGGGAGGGACACCGGGGAGCTGTTTTTT. It encodes CSVAGTSGRDTGELFF. The chain couples TRBV29-1 to TRBJ2-2; 16 bases fit TRBD2. Germline lookup yields CDR1 SQVTM and CDR2 ANQGSEA. V trimming: 6 bases; J trimming: 3 bases; junction bases outside the gene matches: 4. This CDR3 has 16 amino acids.